Detailed here is one T cell receptor (beta chain). Germline loops: CDR1 SGHNT, CDR2 YENEEA. Germline trimming cut 2 bases from V and 4 bases from J; bases unmatched to any gene: 3. This CDR3 is 15 amino acids long. These data come from a study of cytomegalovirus exposure and HLA in healthy donors. With 60 Vbeta and 13 Jbeta primers, the PCR was carried out. TCRdb keeps only in-frame clones here, not all; method: immunoSEQ multiplex PCR. This sample carries under 100,000 clones, more than 60% of them seen once, and the ten largest clones take roughly 2%. The source material was PBMCs. V is TRBV11-3 and J is TRBJ2-2; 8 nucleotides agree with TRBD1. The origin of this receptor is a boy aged 10-17 years in good health and CMV-seronegative. The CDR3 loop reads CASSLTGGSTGELFF. The DNA for the CDR3 is TGTGCCAGCAGCTTAACAGGGGGATCCACCGGGGAGCTGTTTTTT.